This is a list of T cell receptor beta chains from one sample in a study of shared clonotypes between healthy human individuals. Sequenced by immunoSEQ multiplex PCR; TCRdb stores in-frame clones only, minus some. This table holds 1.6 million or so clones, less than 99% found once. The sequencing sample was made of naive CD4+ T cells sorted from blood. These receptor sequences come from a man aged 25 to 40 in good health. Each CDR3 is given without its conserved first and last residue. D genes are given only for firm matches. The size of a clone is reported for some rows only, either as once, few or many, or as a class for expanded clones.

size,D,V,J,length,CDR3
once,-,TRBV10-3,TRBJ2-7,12,AITDPRRGYEQY
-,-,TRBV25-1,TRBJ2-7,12,ASSEYIVPYEQY
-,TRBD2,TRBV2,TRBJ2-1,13,ASSVVAGAYNEQF
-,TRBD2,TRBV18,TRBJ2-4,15,ASSLGLADRGKNIQY
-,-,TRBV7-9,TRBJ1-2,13,ASSLGGTPDYGYT
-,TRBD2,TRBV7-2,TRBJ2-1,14,ASSSGTSGALGEQF
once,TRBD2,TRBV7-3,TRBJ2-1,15,ASSLASGLAGTNEQF
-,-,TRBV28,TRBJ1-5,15,ASSLQPPGTPGQPQH
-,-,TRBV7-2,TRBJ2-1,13,ASSPGRSSYNEQF
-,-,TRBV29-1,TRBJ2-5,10,SVEWQQETQY